This passage covers 17 T cell receptor beta chains from one sample sequenced in a study of T-cell memory formation after mild COVID-19. TCRdb fed the 5' RACE reads into MiXCR, producing one record per CDR3 protein. The sample has approximately 270,000 distinct CDR3 sequences; about 16% are singletons. The sequenced sample consisted of PBMCs or a T cell subset sorted from them (not recorded which). These receptors were taken from a man between 18 and 29 years old who had mild COVID-19 (a few samples of this study predate the infection). Cell type and time point are not known.

This clonotype turned up a few times. This sequence joins TRBV11-2 and TRBJ1-2; 8 bases align to TRBD1. The germline V gene has CDR1 SGHAT and CDR2 FQNNGV. The CDR3 contains 17 residues. The trim removed 5 bases at V and 4 bases at J, leaving 15 bases unmatched. The CDR3 loop is CASSRQGGQGAGYGYTF. For the CDR3, the DNA is TGTGCCAGCAGCCGCCAGGGGGGTCAGGGGGCTGGCTATGGCTACACCTTC.

The CDR3 nucleotides are TGTGCCAGCAGTTTGTTGGGGCTCGGGGATGAGCAGTTCTTC. This gives the protein CASSLLGLGDEQFF. This chain links TRBV12-3 or TRBV12-4 with TRBJ2-1, with D tentatively TRBD1 or TRBD2 (5 bases each). This CDR3 spans 14 amino acids. V was trimmed by 3 bases and J by 8 bases, leaving 14 bases between them.

The chain has TRBV12-3 or TRBV12-4 and TRBJ2-5; D remains ambiguous. V gave up 5 bases and J gave up 1 base, with 11 bases separating them. CDR3 length: 14 residues. The CDR3 DNA sequence: TGTGCCAGCAGTGCAAGGAGAGGCCAAGAGACCCAGTACTTC. Translated: CASSARRGQETQYF.

The chain links TRBV5-1 to TRBJ2-2; no reliable D call. The V end lost 1 base, the J end lost 7 bases, and 17 bases lay between the germline ends. This CDR3 comprises 16 residues. Germline-derived CDR1 and CDR2 are SGHRS and YFSETQ. The CDR3 loop is CASSLSQSVGRGELFF. The CDR3 nucleotides are TGCGCCAGCAGCTTGTCACAATCAGTAGGTCGCGGGGAGCTGTTTTTT.

This chain uses TRBV5-1 with TRBJ1-3; possibly TRBD1 for D (5 bases). This CDR3 spans 13 amino acids. CDR1 and CDR2 (germline): SGHRS, YFSETQ. V lost 9 bases to trimming and J lost 2 bases, with 12 bases between them. The CDR3 protein is CATRRAPGNTIYF. CDR3 sequence (DNA): TGCGCCACCCGCAGGGCCCCTGGAAACACCATATATTTT. Supplemented by reference TRBV5-1 and TRBJ1-3, the full variable domain reads KAGVTQTPRYLIKTRGQQVTLSCSPISGHRSVSWYQQTPGQGLQFLFEYFSETQRNKGNFPGRFSGRQFSNSRSEMNVSTLELGDSALYLCATRRAPGNTIYFGEGSWLTVV.

This clonotype was seen only a few times. This chain connects TRBV4-3 to TRBJ1-2; no definite D call. The length of the CDR3 is 15 residues. V was pared by 0 bases and J by 0 bases, with 8 bases between. CDR1 LGHNA and CDR2 YSLEER come from the germline V gene. The DNA of the CDR3 is TGCGCCAGCAGCCAAGAGTTCCAGGCTAACTATGGCTACACCTTC. It translates to CASSQEFQANYGYTF.

The J gene is TRBJ1-2, the V gene TRBV7-8; no clear D. The CDR3 totals 16 residues. Germline loops: CDR1 SGHVS, CDR2 FQNEAQ. Trimming took 0 bases from V and 7 from J, leaving 18 bases between them. The CDR3 loop is CASSLAPLGPGGGYTF. Here the CDR3 DNA reads TGTGCCAGCAGCTTAGCGCCCCTAGGGCCGGGTGGTGGCTACACCTTC.

Many counts were recorded for this clonotype. The chain links TRBV3-1 to TRBJ1-6; 10 bases agree with TRBD1. The CDR3 is 14 amino acids. CDR1 LGHDT and CDR2 YNNKEL come from the germline V gene (reference sequence). Germline trimming cut 6 bases from V and 7 bases from J; bases unmatched to any gene: 3. The CDR3 bases are TGTGCCAGCAGTCGGACAGGGGGGAATTCACCCCTCCACTTT. Protein product: CASSRTGGNSPLHF. The full variable domain, in which reference TRBV3-1 and TRBJ1-6 provide the parts outside the CDR3, is DTAVSQTPKYLVTQMGNDKSIKCEQNLGHDTMYWYKQDSKKFLKIMFSYNNKELIINETVPNRFSPKSPDKAHLNLHINSLELGDSAVYFCASSRTGGNSPLHFGNGTRLTVT.

The chain links TRBV7-9 to TRBJ2-5; unclear D gene. Germline V gene lookup returns CDR1 SEHNR and CDR2 FQNEAQ (reference sequence). The CDR3 totals 14 residues. The V and J ends lost 4 bases and 5 bases respectively, with 14 bases between them. CDR3: CASSSTQVGETQYF. The CDR3 DNA follows: TGTGCCAGCAGCTCGACCCAGGTTGGGGAGACCCAGTACTTC.

The J gene is TRBJ1-1, the V gene TRBV20-1, with TRBD1 as a possible D gene (5 bases). The CDR3 is 14 amino acids. Germline CDR1 and CDR2: DFQATT and SNEGSKA (reference sequence). The V end was cut by 0 bases, the J end by 4 bases, with 12 bases between. The DNA of the CDR3 is TGCAGTGCTAGAGAGGGGCCAGGCGTCACTGAAGCTTTCTTT. This codes for CSAREGPGVTEAFF.

The chain has TRBV7-2 and TRBJ2-2; D is possibly TRBD1 (5 bases). The V gene's germline CDR1 is SGHTA and CDR2 FQGNSA. The CDR3 length is 14 residues. V was pared by 1 base and J by 6 bases, with 9 bases between. In DNA form, the CDR3 reads TGTGCCAGCAGCTTAGTAGGGGCGGCCGGGGAGCTGTTTTTT. Its translation is CASSLVGAAGELFF.

This clonotype was detected many times. The chain is built from TRBV5-6 and TRBJ2-1, with D tentatively TRBD1 or TRBD2 (6 bases each). The germline gives CDR1 SGHDT, CDR2 YYEEEE. V was pared by 5 bases and J by 2 bases, with 11 bases between. This CDR3 has 14 amino acids. In DNA form, the CDR3 reads TGTGCCAGCAGTAAGGGGGGCCCCTACAATGAGCAGTTCTTC. Translating it yields CASSKGGPYNEQFF.

V is TRBV2 and J is TRBJ2-7; TRBD1 is a possible D gene (6 bases). The CDR3 has 12 amino acids. V dropped 6 bases and J dropped 4 bases, with 10 bases sitting between them. The germline V gene has CDR1 SNHLY and CDR2 FYNNEI. The CDR3 bases are TGTGCCAGCAGGGGGGACACATACGAGCAGTACGTC. Translating it yields CASRGDTYEQYV.

V and J are TRBV12-3 or TRBV12-4 and TRBJ1-2; the D is unclear. This CDR3 spans 13 amino acids. The V end was cut by 2 bases, the J end by 4 bases, with 8 bases between. DNA of the CDR3: TGTGCCAGCAGTTTAAACACCGCCTATGGCTACACCTTC. Amino acids: CASSLNTAYGYTF.

The CDR3 coding sequence is TGTGCCAGCAGTTTGACATGGGTGGCACAGGGGACGGATGGCTACACCTTC. It yields the protein CASSLTWVAQGTDGYTF. The chain joins TRBV12-3 or TRBV12-4 to TRBJ1-2; 7 bases map to TRBD1. The J segment lost 6 bases and the V segment lost 3 bases, leaving 16 bases of the junction unmatched. The CDR3 is 17 residues long.

This clonotype has ten or more counts. V gene TRBV29-1 combines with J gene TRBJ2-4; D is uncertain. This CDR3 has 10 residues. Trimming shortened V by 6 bases and J by 5 bases, and 5 bases separated the two germline ends. Germline lookup yields CDR1 SQVTM and CDR2 ANQGSEA. DNA of the CDR3: TGCAGCGTAACAGAAAACATTCAGTACTTC. Its translation is CSVTENIQYF.

This clonotype was counted between two and nine times. The chain couples TRBV5-1 to TRBJ1-1; TRBD1 matches 8 bases. With 0 bases clipped from V and 7 bases from J, the junction kept 8 bases outside the gene matches. The germline V gene has CDR1 SGHRS and CDR2 YFSETQ. The CDR3 contains 15 residues. As DNA, the CDR3 is TGCGCCAGCAGCTTGGTCGACAGGGGTCGGGATGAAGCTTTCTTT. It yields the protein CASSLVDRGRDEAFF.